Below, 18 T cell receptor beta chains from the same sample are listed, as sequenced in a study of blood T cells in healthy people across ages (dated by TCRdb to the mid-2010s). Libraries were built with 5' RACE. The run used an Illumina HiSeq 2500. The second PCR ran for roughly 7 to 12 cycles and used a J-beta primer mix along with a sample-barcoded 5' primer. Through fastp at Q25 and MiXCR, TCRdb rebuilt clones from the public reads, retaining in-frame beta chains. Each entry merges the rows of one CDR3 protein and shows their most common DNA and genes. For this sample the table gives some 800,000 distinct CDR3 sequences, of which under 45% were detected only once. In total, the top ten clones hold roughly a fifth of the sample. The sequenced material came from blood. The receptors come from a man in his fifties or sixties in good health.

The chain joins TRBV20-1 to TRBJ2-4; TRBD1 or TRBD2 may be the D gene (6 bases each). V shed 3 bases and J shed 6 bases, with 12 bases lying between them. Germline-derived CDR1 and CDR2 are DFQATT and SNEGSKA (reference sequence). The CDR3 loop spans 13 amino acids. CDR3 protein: CSASLGGRNIQYF. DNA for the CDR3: TGCAGTGCTAGTCTGGGGGGCCGAAACATTCAGTACTTC.

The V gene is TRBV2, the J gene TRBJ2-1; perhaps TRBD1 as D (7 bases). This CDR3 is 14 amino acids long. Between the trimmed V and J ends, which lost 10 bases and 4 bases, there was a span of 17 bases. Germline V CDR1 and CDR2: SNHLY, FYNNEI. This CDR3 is CATGGGQSYNEQFF. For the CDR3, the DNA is TGTGCCACCGGAGGGGGACAGTCATACAATGAGCAGTTCTTC.

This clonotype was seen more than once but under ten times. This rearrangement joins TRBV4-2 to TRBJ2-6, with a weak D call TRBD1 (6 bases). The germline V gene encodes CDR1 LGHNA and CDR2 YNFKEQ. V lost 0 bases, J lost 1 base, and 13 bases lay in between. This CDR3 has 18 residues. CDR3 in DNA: TGTGCCAGCAGCCAAGACGAGGGACAAATGTCTGGGGCCAACGTCCTGACTTTC. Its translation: CASSQDEGQMSGANVLTF.

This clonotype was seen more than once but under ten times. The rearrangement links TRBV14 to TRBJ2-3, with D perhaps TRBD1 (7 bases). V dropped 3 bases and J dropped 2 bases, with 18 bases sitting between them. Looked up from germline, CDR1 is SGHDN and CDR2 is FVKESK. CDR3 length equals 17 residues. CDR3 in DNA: TGTGCCAGCAGCCAGGCATCAGGGGGGATGATCACAGATACGCAGTATTTT. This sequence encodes CASSQASGGMITDTQYF.

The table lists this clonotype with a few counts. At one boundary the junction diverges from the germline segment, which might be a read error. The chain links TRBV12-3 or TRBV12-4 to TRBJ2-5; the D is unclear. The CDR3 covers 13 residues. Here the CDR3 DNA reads TGTGCCAGCAGCTTAGCCCCGAAAGAGACCCAGTACTTC. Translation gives CASSLAPKETQYF.

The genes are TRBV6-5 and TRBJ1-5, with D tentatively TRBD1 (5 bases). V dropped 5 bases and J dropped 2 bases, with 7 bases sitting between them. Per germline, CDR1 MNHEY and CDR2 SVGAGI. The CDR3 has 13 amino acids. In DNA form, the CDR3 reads TGTGCCAGCAGTGACAGAGGCAATCAGCCCCAGCATTTT. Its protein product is CASSDRGNQPQHF.

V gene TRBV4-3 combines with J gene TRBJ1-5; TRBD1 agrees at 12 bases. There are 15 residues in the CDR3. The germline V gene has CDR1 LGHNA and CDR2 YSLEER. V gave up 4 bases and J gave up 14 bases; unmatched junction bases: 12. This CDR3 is CASSRDRDRGLPKHF. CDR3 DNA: TGCGCCAGCAGCCGAGACCGGGACAGGGGGCTTCCCAAGCATTTT.

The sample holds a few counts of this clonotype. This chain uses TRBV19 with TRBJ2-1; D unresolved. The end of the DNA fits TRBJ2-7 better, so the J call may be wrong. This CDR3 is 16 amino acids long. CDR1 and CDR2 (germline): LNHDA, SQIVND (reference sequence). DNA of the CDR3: TGTGCCAGTAGTATAGTGGGGTCAAGCTCCTACAATGAGCAGTACTTC. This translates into CASSIVGSSSYNEQYF.

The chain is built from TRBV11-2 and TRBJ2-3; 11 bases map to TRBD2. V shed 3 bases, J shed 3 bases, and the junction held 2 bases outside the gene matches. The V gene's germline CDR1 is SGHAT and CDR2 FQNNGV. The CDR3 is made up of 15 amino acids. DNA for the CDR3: TGTGCCAGCAGCTTTAGCGGGGGGGGGACAGATACGCAGTATTTT. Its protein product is CASSFSGGGTDTQYF.

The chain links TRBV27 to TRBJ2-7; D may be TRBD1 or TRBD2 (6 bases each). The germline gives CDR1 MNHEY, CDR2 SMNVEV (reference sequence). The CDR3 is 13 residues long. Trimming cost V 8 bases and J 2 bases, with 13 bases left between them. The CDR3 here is CASGPGGTYEQYF. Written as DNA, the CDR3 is TGTGCCAGCGGACCCGGGGGCACCTACGAGCAGTACTTC.

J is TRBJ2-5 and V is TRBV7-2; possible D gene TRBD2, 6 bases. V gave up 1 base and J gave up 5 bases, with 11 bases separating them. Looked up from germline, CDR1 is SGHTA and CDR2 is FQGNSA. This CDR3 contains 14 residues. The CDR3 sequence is CASSLVLAYETQYF. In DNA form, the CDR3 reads TGTGCCAGCAGCTTAGTACTAGCTTATGAGACCCAGTACTTC.

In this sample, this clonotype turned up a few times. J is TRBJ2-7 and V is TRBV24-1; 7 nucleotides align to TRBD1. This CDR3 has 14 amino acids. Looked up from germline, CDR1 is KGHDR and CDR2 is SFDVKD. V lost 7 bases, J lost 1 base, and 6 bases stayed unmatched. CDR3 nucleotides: TGTGCCACCAGGACAGGGTTTGCGTCCTACGAGCAGTACTTC. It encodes CATRTGFASYEQYF.

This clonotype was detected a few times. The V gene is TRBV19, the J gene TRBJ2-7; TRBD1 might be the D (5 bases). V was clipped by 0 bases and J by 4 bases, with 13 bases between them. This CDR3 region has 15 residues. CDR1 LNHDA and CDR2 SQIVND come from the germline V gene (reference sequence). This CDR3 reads CASSIDLVTEYEQYF. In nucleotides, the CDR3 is TGTGCCAGTAGTATAGATTTGGTGACAGAATACGAGCAGTACTTC.

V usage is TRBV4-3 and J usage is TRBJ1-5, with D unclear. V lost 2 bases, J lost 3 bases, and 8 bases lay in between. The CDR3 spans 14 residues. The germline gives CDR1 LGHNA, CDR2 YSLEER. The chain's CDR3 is CASSQTLDNQPQHF. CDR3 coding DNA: TGCGCCAGCAGCCAAACCCTAGACAATCAGCCCCAGCATTTT.

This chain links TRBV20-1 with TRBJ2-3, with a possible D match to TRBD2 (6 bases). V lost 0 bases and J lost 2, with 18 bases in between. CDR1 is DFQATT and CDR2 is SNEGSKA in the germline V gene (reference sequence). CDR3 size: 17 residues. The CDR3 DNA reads TGCAGTGCTAGAGATCGGGCGGGAAGCGGCTACACAGATACGCAGTATTTT. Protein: CSARDRAGSGYTDTQYF.

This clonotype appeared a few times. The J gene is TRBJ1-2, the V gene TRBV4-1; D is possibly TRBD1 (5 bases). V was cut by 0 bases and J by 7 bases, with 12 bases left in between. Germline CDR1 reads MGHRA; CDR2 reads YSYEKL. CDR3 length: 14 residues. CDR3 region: CASSQEGRGTGYTF. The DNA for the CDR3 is TGCGCCAGCAGCCAAGAGGGGCGTGGTACTGGCTACACCTTC.

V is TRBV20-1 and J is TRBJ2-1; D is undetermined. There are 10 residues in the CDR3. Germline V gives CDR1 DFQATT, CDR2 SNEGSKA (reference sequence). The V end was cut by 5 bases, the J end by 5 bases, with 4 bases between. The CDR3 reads CSADDNEQFF. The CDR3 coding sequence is TGCAGTGCTGACGACAATGAGCAGTTCTTC.

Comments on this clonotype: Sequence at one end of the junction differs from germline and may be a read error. The CDR3 sequence: CVSSFVENYEQYF. Written as DNA, the CDR3 is TGCGTCAGCAGCTTCGTGGAGAACTACGAGCAGTACTTC. This sequence joins TRBV5-1 and TRBJ2-7; D not certain. CDR1 is SGHRS and CDR2 is YFSETQ in the germline V gene. The CDR3 totals 13 residues.